The 22 T cell receptor beta chains reported below all come from one sample, sequenced in a study of T cell repertoires in cytomegalovirus infection. One entry per CDR3 protein, called by TCRdb with MiXCR from the reads. The sample holds a few hundred thousand distinct CDR3 sequences, roughly 13% seen once. The sample consisted of PBMCs. The receptors derive from a human donor in good health (CMV status not recorded). Some clones in this sample may be carry-over from other donors' samples.

V and J are TRBV5-1 and TRBJ1-2; TRBD1 matches at 7 bases. V gave up 3 bases and J gave up 7 bases; unmatched junction bases: 12. The CDR3 covers 15 residues. Germline CDR1 is SGHRS and CDR2 is YFSETQ. CDR3 in amino acids: CASSWDLTGTSGYTF. The CDR3 DNA reads as TGCGCCAGCAGCTGGGACTTGACAGGGACGAGTGGCTACACCTTC.

In the case of this clonotype: With a much larger clone just one base away, this may be a read error. The V gene is TRBV7-9, the J gene TRBJ2-6, with 7 bases fitting TRBD1. V trimming: 0 bases; J trimming: 4 bases; junction bases outside the gene matches: 6. The CDR3 runs 17 residues. Germline CDR1 reads SEHNR; CDR2 reads FQNEAQ (reference sequence). The CDR3 is CASSLALKGAGANVLTF. CDR3 bases: TGTGCCAGCAGCTTAGCGCTCAAGGGGGCCGGGGCCAACGTCCTGACTTTC.

This clonotype came up many times. V usage is TRBV6-2 or TRBV6-3 and J usage is TRBJ2-1; the D gene is possibly TRBD2 (7 bases). CDR1 is MNHEY, CDR2 SVGEGT, per germline. Between the trimmed V and J ends, which lost 2 bases and 3 bases, there was a span of 11 bases. The CDR3 contains 15 residues. The CDR3 here is CASSYGGDNYNEQFF. The CDR3 nucleotides are TGTGCCAGCAGTTACGGGGGGGACAACTACAATGAGCAGTTCTTC.

This clonotype was recorded many times. The chain links TRBV2 to TRBJ2-5; D remains ambiguous. V lost 1 base, J lost 4 bases, and 4 bases lay in between. CDR1 is SNHLY and CDR2 is FYNNEI in the germline V gene. The CDR3 loop spans 12 amino acids. CDR3 sequence (DNA): TGTGCCAGCAGTGAAGACCCAGAGACCCAGTACTTC. Its translation: CASSEDPETQYF.

This clonotype was detected ten times or more. CDR3 nucleotide sequence: TGTGCCAGCAGCTTAATGCCTAGCGGGAGGGAAGGAGATACGCAGTATTTT. Amino acids: CASSLMPSGREGDTQYF. V usage is TRBV7-3 and J usage is TRBJ2-3; TRBD2 matches at 12 bases. Germline values: CDR1 SGHTA, CDR2 FQGTGA. The CDR3 extends over 17 amino acids. The V gene end was trimmed by 1 base and the J gene end by 5 bases; junction bases not matched to a gene: 7.

Many counts were recorded for this clonotype. The rearrangement uses TRBV6-5 and TRBJ2-3; the match to TRBD1 covers 7 bases. Looked up from germline, CDR1 is MNHEY and CDR2 is SVGAGI. J was trimmed by 2 bases and V by 5 bases; bases with no gene match: 7. This CDR3 contains 15 residues. DNA for the CDR3: TGTGCCAGCAGTGCCTACAGGGGATCCACAGATACGCAGTATTTT. Translating it yields CASSAYRGSTDTQYF.

This chain connects TRBV7-2 to TRBJ2-5; either TRBD1 or TRBD2 may fit D (6 bases each). Trimming cost V 5 bases and J 6 bases, with 19 bases left between them. CDR1 and CDR2 from the germline V gene are SGHTA and FQGNSA. The CDR3 has 15 amino acids. DNA of the CDR3: TGTGCCAGCAGCCCGGTGTGGGGGGCTGGTAAGACCCAGTACTTC. It specifies CASSPVWGAGKTQYF.

With regard to this clonotype: A single base separates this from a much larger clone, so it may be a read error. This chain connects TRBV28 to TRBJ2-7, with D maybe TRBD2 (6 bases). This CDR3 has 15 amino acids. The V gene's germline CDR1 is MDHEN and CDR2 SYDVKM. V was trimmed by 3 bases and J by 6 bases, leaving 18 bases between them. The CDR3 DNA reads as TGTGCCAGCAGTTTTTTAGTGGGAGGACCCTCCGAGCAGTACTTC. This translates into CASSFLVGGPSEQYF.

This clonotype has more than one count but fewer than ten. This chain links TRBV29-1 with TRBJ1-2; TRBD1 matches at 8 bases. Germline CDR1 is SQVTM and CDR2 is ANQGSEA. Trimming removed 4 bases from V and 4 bases from J; junction bases left unmatched: 5. The CDR3 consists of 13 residues. CDR3 DNA sequence: TGCAGCGTTGCCGGACAGGGCCCCTATGGCTACACCTTC. This encodes CSVAGQGPYGYTF. Drawing the rest from reference TRBV29-1 and TRBJ1-2, the complete variable domain is SAVISQKPSRDICQRGTSLTIQCQVDSQVTMMFWYRQQPGQSLTLIATANQGSEATYESGFVIDKFPISRPNLTFSTLTVSNMSPEDSSIYLCSVAGQGPYGYTFGSGTRLTVV.

This clonotype was found a few times. The V call is TRBV6-2 or TRBV6-3, the J call TRBJ2-1; TRBD1 agrees at 9 bases. CDR3 length: 14 amino acids. Germline-derived CDR1 and CDR2 are MNHEY and SVGEGT. The V gene end was trimmed by 6 bases and the J gene end by 6 bases; junction bases not matched to a gene: 6. The CDR3 coding sequence is TGTGCCAGCAGCCTACAGGGGGCGGGCAATGAGCAGTTCTTC. This codes for CASSLQGAGNEQFF.

A remark on this clonotype: It may be a read error: a sequence one base away is much more abundant. The rearrangement joins TRBV18 to TRBJ2-5; no reliable D call. The V gene's germline CDR1 is KGHSH and CDR2 LQKENI. This CDR3 is 11 amino acids long. The CDR3 is CASTPEKTQYF. The CDR3 nucleotides are TGTGCCAGCACACCGGAAAAGACCCAGTACTTC. Supplemented by reference TRBV18 and TRBJ2-5, the full variable domain reads NAGVMQNPRHLVRRRGQEARLRCSPMKGHSHVYWYRQLPEEGLKFMVYLQKENIIDESGMPKERFSAEFPKEGPSILRIQQVVRGDSAAYFCASTPEKTQYFGPGTRLLVL.

This clonotype was counted between two and nine times. The V gene is TRBV20-1, the J gene TRBJ1-3; tentatively, D is TRBD1 (6 bases). This CDR3 contains 14 residues. Germline CDR1 is DFQATT and CDR2 is SNEGSKA (reference sequence). V was cut by 4 bases and J by 2 bases, with 12 bases left in between. The CDR3 bases are TGCAGTGCTACCTACAGGGACGCTGGAAACACCATATATTTT. Amino acids: CSATYRDAGNTIYF.

This clonotype was counted at least ten times. The chain links TRBV11-3 to TRBJ2-1, with unresolved D. CDR1 is SGHNT and CDR2 is YENEEA in the germline V gene. Deletions cut 5 bases from V and 6 bases from J, with 8 bases between. The CDR3 has 12 amino acids. CDR3 bases: TGTGCCAGCAGCCTCACCCCCAATGAGCAGTTCTTC. Its protein is CASSLTPNEQFF.

This clonotype was seen many times. This chain uses TRBV28 with TRBJ1-5, with unresolved D. The CDR3 consists of 14 residues. Germline lookup yields CDR1 MDHEN and CDR2 SYDVKM. V lost 7 bases and J lost 1, with 11 bases in between. The CDR3 sequence: CASNKHTSNQPQHF. CDR3 bases: TGTGCCAGCAATAAGCACACAAGCAATCAGCCCCAGCATTTT.

This clonotype was recorded many times. J is TRBJ1-2 and V is TRBV27; 8 bases are shared with TRBD1. Unmatched junction bases numbered 15, after V lost 3 bases and J lost 6 bases. This CDR3 is 17 amino acids long. Germline values: CDR1 MNHEY, CDR2 SMNVEV (reference sequence). Written as DNA, the CDR3 is TGTGCCAGCAGTTTGGGGCCAGGGGGCGAATCGTGGAATGGCTACACCTTC. This encodes CASSLGPGGESWNGYTF.

This clonotype was seen many times. This chain uses TRBV7-3 with TRBJ2-7; a weak D match, TRBD2 (5 bases). V gave up 5 bases and J gave up 0 bases, with 11 bases separating them. Germline V gene sequence: CDR1 SGHTA, CDR2 FQGTGA. CDR3 length: 14 amino acids. CDR3 residues: CASSPGRDSYEQYF. As DNA, the CDR3 is TGTGCCAGCAGCCCAGGCCGGGACTCCTACGAGCAGTACTTC.

The chain joins TRBV20-1 to TRBJ1-1; no firm D call. The CDR3 has 13 residues. Deletions cut 4 bases from V and 1 base from J, with 10 bases between. In germline, CDR1 is DFQATT, CDR2 SNEGSKA (reference sequence). CDR3 nucleotide sequence: TGCAGTGCTAAACGTAACAGGAACACTGAAGCTTTCTTT. It yields the protein CSAKRNRNTEAFF.

This chain links TRBV5-4 with TRBJ1-1; tentative D call: TRBD1 (6 bases). The V gene's germline CDR1 is SGHNT and CDR2 YYREEE (reference sequence). The CDR3 runs to 15 residues. V was cut by 4 bases and J by 3 bases, with 16 bases left in between. The DNA for the CDR3 is TGTGCCAGCAGCAAAGAGGGACAAGAGGACACTGAAGCTTTCTTT. Translating gives CASSKEGQEDTEAFF.

The chain carries TRBV28 and TRBJ1-6; no reliable D call. Trimming shortened V by 6 bases and J by 3 bases, and 12 bases separated the two germline ends. The CDR3 has 15 residues. Germline CDR1 reads MDHEN; CDR2 reads SYDVKM. Written as DNA, the CDR3 is TGTGCCAGCAGCTCCGCCGGGGTCTATAATTCACCCCTCCACTTT. This gives the protein CASSSAGVYNSPLHF. Based on the CDR3 plus reference TRBV28 and TRBJ1-6, the full variable domain is DVKVTQSSRYLVKRTGEKVFLECVQDMDHENMFWYRQDPGLGLRLIYFSYDVKMKEKGDIPEGYSVSREKKERFSLILESASTNQTSMYLCASSSAGVYNSPLHFGNGTRLTVT.

This clonotype turned up a few times. The V gene is TRBV2, the J gene TRBJ2-1; D remains unclear. The V gene's germline CDR1 is SNHLY and CDR2 FYNNEI. The CDR3 covers 13 residues. V was pared by 7 bases and J by 9 bases, with 16 bases between. CDR3 in amino acids: CASKGDGSTEQFF. The CDR3 DNA sequence: TGTGCCAGCAAGGGTGATGGATCAACTGAGCAGTTCTTC.

This clonotype was recorded a few times. The V call is TRBV7-3, the J call TRBJ2-3; 7 positions agree with TRBD2. The CDR3 is 12 residues long. Germline V gene sequence: CDR1 SGHTA, CDR2 FQGTGA. J was trimmed by 8 bases and V by 5 bases; bases with no gene match: 4. The DNA for the CDR3 is TGTGCCAGCAGCGCCTCGGGGGGTACGCAGTATTTT. This gives the protein CASSASGGTQYF.

This clonotype came up many times. DNA of the CDR3: TGTGCCAGCAGCTTCTCAGGGGACACCGGGGAGCTGTTTTTT. It encodes CASSFSGDTGELFF. The gene calls are TRBV7-9 and TRBJ2-2; possible D gene TRBD1, 6 bases. Trimming removed 3 bases at V and 3 bases at J, with 8 bases between. Germline V gene sequence: CDR1 SEHNR, CDR2 FQNEAQ (reference sequence). This CDR3 spans 14 amino acids.